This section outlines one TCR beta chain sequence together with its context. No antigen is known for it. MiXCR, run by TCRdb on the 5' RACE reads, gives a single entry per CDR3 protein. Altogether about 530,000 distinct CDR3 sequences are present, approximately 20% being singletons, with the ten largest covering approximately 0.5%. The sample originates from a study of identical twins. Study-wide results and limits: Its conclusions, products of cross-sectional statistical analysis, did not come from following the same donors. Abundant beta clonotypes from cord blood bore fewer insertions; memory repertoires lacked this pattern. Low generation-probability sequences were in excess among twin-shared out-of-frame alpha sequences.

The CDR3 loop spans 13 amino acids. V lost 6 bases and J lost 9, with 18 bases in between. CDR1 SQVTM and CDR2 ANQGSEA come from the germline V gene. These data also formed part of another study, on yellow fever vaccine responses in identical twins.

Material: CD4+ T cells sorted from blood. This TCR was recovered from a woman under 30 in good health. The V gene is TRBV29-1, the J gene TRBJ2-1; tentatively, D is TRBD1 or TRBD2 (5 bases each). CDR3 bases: TGCAGCGTCTCTACGGGGCAAAAGGTTGAGCAGTTCTTC. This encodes CSVSTGQKVEQFF.